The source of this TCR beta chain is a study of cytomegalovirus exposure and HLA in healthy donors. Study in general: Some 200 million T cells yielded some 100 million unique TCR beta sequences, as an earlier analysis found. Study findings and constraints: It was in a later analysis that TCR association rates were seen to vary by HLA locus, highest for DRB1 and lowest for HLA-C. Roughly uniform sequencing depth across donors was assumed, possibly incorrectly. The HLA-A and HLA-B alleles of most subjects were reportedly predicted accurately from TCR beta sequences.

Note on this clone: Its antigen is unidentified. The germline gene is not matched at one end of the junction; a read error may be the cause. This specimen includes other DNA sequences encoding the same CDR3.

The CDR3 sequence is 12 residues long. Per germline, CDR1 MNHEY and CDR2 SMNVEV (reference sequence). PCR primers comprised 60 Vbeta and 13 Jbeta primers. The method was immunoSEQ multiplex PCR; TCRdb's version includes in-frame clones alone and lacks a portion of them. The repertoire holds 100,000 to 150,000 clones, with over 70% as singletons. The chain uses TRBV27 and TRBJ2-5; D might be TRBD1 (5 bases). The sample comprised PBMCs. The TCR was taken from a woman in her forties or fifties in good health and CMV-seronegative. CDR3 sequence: CASRQNQETQYF. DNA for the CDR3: TGTGCCAGCCGACAGAACCAAGAGACCCAATACTTC.